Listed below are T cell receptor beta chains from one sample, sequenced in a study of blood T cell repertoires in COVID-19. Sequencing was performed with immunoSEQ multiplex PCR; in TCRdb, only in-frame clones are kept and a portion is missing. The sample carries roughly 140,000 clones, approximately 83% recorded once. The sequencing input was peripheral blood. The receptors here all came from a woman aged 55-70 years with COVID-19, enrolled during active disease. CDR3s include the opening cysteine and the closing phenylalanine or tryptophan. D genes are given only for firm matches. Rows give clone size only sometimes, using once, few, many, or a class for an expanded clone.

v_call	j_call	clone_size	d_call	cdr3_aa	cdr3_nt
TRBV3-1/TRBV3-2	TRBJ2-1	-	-	CASSQGTGGGDEQFF	TGTGCCAGCAGCCAAGGAACGGGGGGCGGGGATGAGCAGTTCTTC
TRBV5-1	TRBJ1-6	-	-	CASSLPDNSPLHF	TGCGCCAGCAGCTTGCCCGATAATTCACCCCTCCACTTT
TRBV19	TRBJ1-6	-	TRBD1	CASSGTGRNSPLHF	TGTGCCAGTAGTGGGACAGGGCGGAATTCACCCCTCCACTTT
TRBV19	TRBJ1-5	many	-	CASTRDSNQPQHF	TGTGCCAGTACCCGGGATAGCAATCAGCCCCAGCATTTT
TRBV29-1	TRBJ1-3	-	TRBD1	CSVGQGASSGNTIYF	TGCAGCGTTGGGCAGGGGGCTTCCTCTGGAAACACCATATATTTT
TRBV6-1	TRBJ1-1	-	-	CASSEALVETQNTEAFF	TGTGCCAGCAGTGAAGCTTTGGTGGAGACCCAGAACACTGAAGCTTTCTTT
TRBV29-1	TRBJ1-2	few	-	CSVAELNYGYTF	TGCAGCGTTGCTGAGCTGAACTATGGCTACACCTTC
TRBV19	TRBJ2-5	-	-	CASSIQGETQYF	TGTGCCAGTAGTATACAGGGAGAGACCCAGTACTTC
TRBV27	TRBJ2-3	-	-	CASSKSGSTDTQYF	TGTGCCAGCAGTAAGAGCGGGAGCACAGATACGCAGTATTTT
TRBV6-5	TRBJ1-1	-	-	CASFGGMNTEAFF	TGTGCCAGCTTTGGAGGGATGAACACTGAAGCTTTCTTT
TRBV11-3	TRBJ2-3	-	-	CASSFGLSTDTQYF	TGTGCCAGCAGCTTCGGACTGAGCACAGATACGCAGTATTTT
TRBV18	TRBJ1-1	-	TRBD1	CASSLRQGASNTEAFF	TGTGCCAGCTCACTTCGACAGGGGGCTTCGAACACTGAAGCTTTCTTT
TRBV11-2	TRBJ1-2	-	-	CASSLVQGPYGYTF	TGTGCCAGCAGCTTAGTTCAGGGTCCCTATGGCTACACCTTC
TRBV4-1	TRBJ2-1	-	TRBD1	CASSPQGFHEQFF	TGCGCCAGCAGCCCACAGGGGTTCCATGAGCAGTTCTTC
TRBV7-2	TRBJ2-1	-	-	CASSSGREYYNEQFF	TGTGCCAGCAGCTCCGGACGGGAATATTACAATGAGCAGTTCTTC
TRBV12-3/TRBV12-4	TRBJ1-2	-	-	CASSGQLNYGYTF	TGTGCCAGCAGTGGACAGTTAAACTATGGCTACACCTTC
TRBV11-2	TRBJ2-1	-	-	CASSSRGLDNEQFF	TGTGCCAGCAGCTCCAGGGGTTTGGACAATGAGCAGTTCTTC
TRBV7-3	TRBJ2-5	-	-	CASSLGRRGLQETQYF	TGTGCCAGCAGCTTAGGTCGGAGGGGGCTCCAAGAGACCCAGTACTTC
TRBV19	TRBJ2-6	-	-	CASSSLLSGANVLTF	TGTGCCAGTAGTTCTCTTCTCTCTGGGGCCAACGTCCTGACTTTC
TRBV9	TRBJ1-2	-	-	CASSSPQGNYGYTF	TGTGCCAGCAGCTCTCCGCAGGGGAACTATGGCTACACCTTC
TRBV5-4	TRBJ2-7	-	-	CASSSSTAYEQYF	TGTGCCAGCAGCTCGTCCACAGCCTACGAGCAGTACTTC
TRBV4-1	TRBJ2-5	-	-	CASSQEPVREETQYF	TGCGCCAGCAGCCAAGAACCCGTCAGGGAAGAGACCCAGTACTTC
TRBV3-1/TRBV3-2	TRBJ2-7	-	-	CASSQEGVYEQYF	TGTGCCAGCAGCCAAGAAGGGGTTTACGAGCAGTACTTC
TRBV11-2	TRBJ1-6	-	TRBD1	CASSPGGQGAYNSPLHF	TGTGCCAGCAGCCCGGGGGGGCAGGGGGCCTATAATTCACCCCTCCACTTT
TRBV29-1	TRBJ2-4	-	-	CSVTDGGKNIQYF	TGCAGCGTCACGGACGGGGGCAAAAACATTCAGTACTTC
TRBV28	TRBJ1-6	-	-	CASTPARSSSYNSPLHF	TGTGCCAGCACCCCCGCCAGGTCCAGCTCCTATAATTCACCCCTCCACTTT
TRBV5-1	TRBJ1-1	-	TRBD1	CASSSGQGTMGIEAFF	TGCGCCAGCAGTTCCGGACAGGGCACAATGGGGATTGAAGCTTTCTTT
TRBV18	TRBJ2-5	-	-	CASSPPTRQETQYF	TGTGCCAGCTCACCACCGACAAGACAAGAGACCCAGTACTTC
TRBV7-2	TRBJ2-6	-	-	CASSGHVTGANVLTF	TGTGCCAGCAGCGGCCACGTCACTGGGGCCAACGTCCTGACTTTC
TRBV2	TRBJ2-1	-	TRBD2	CASSEGQGAGPAYNEQFF	TGTGCCAGCAGTGAAGGGCAAGGAGCGGGGCCAGCCTACAATGAGCAGTTCTTC
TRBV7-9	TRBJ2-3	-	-	CASSFRTLPASTDTQYF	TGTGCCAGCAGCTTTCGGACTCTCCCGGCTAGCACAGATACGCAGTATTTT
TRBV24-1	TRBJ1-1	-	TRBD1	CATSAQGGTEAFF	TGTGCCACCAGTGCACAGGGGGGAACTGAAGCTTTCTTT